This T cell receptor (beta chain) is drawn from a study of identical twins. Findings of the study overall: In monozygotic twins, models underestimated the sharing of out-of-frame TCR alpha.

TCRdb itself ran the 5' RACE reads through MiXCR, one entry per CDR3 protein. Altogether about 890,000 distinct CDR3 sequences are present, over 9% being singletons, with the ten largest covering 1.5% to 2%. This clonotype was counted between two and nine times. Its antigen is unidentified. This CDR3 has 15 amino acids. V dropped 0 bases and J dropped 4 bases, with 12 bases sitting between them. This sample was shared with a second study, whose subject was yellow fever vaccine responses in identical twins.

V usage is TRBV12-3 or TRBV12-4 and J usage is TRBJ1-1; no clear D gene. The sequence derives from a woman in her late teens or twenties in good health. The sequenced sample was PBMCs. CDR3 sequence: CASSLAAVQFTEAFF. The CDR3 coding sequence is TGTGCCAGCAGTTTAGCGGCAGTGCAGTTCACTGAAGCTTTCTTT.